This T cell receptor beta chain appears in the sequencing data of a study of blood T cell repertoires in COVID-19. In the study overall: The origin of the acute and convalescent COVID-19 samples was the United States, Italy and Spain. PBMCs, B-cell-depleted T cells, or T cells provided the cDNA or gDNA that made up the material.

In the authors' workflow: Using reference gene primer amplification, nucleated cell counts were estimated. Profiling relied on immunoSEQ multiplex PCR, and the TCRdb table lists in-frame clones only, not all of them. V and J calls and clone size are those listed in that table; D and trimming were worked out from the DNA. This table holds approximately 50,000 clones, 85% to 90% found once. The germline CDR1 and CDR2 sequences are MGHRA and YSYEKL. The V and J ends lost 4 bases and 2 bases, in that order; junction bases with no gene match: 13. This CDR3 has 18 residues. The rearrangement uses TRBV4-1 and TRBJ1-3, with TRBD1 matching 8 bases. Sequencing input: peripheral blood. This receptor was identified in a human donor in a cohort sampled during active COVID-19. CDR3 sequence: CASSRLSTPTGAGNTIYF. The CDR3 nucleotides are TGCGCCAGCAGCCGCTTATCCACCCCGACAGGGGCTGGAAACACCATATATTTT.